Shown below are 14 T cell receptor beta chains from a single sample sequenced in a study of cytomegalovirus exposure and HLA in healthy donors. In the PCR, 60 Vbeta and 13 Jbeta primers were used. The method was immunoSEQ multiplex PCR; TCRdb's version includes in-frame clones alone and lacks a portion of them. The sample holds more than 150,000 clones, around 81% seen once. Input material: PBMCs. The receptors were sampled from a woman aged 25 to 39 in good health and CMV-seronegative.

The chain couples TRBV2 to TRBJ2-1, with 9 bases lining up with TRBD2. The V gene end was trimmed by 4 bases and the J gene end by 3 bases; junction bases not matched to a gene: 1. Germline V gene lookup returns CDR1 SNHLY and CDR2 FYNNEI. The CDR3 spans 14 residues. CDR3 nucleotide sequence: TGTGCCAGCAGTGCACTAGCGGGCTACAATGAGCAGTTCTTC. It encodes CASSALAGYNEQFF.

As concerns this clone: At one of its ends the junction is not consistent with the germline gene, which may arise from a read error. V gene TRBV7-9 combines with J gene TRBJ2-5, with 10 bases fitting TRBD1. The germline CDR1 and CDR2 sequences are SEHNR and FQNEAQ (reference sequence). This CDR3 has 15 residues. The CDR3 here is CSSSLDRGLGETQYF. In DNA, the CDR3 is TGTTCCAGCAGCTTAGACAGGGGGCTGGGGGAGACCCAGTACTTC.

This clone was picked up one time. The rearrangement links TRBV19 to TRBJ2-7; D possibly corresponds to TRBD1 (5 bases). The CDR3 contains 13 residues. CDR1 LNHDA and CDR2 SQIVND come from the germline V gene (reference sequence). Trimming took 4 bases from V and 0 from J, leaving 7 bases between them. CDR3 coding DNA: TGTGCCAGTAGTACCAGGGACTCCTACGAGCAGTACTTC. Translated, it gives CASSTRDSYEQYF.

This rearrangement joins TRBV4-1 to TRBJ2-7; 11 nucleotides align to TRBD1. J gave up 6 bases and V 4 bases, and 5 bases lay outside the gene matches. CDR1 is MGHRA, CDR2 YSYEKL, per germline. This CDR3 is 14 amino acids long. The CDR3 DNA sequence: TGCGCCAGCAGCCCCGGACAGGGGGCGGGCGAGCAGTACTTC. Encoded protein: CASSPGQGAGEQYF.

The genes are TRBV27 and TRBJ2-5; D may be TRBD1 (5 bases). Germline V gives CDR1 MNHEY, CDR2 SMNVEV (reference sequence). V lost 2 bases, J lost 5 bases, and 9 bases lay in between. The CDR3 runs 13 residues. The CDR3 region has the DNA TGTGCCAGCAGTTTAAGGGGCCTTGAGACCCAGTACTTC. The encoded protein is CASSLRGLETQYF.

The chain couples TRBV28 to TRBJ2-3, with 9 bases lining up with TRBD2. Unmatched junction bases numbered 8, after V lost 2 bases and J lost 2 bases. The CDR3 totals 17 residues. Looked up from germline, CDR1 is MDHEN and CDR2 is SYDVKM. This chain's CDR3 is CASSLSASGADTDTQYF. The DNA of the CDR3 is TGTGCCAGCAGTTTAAGCGCTAGCGGGGCTGACACAGATACGCAGTATTTT.

This chain joins TRBV28 and TRBJ2-3; D unclear. V lost 5 bases to trimming and J lost 5 bases, with 8 bases between them. Germline-derived CDR1 and CDR2 are MDHEN and SYDVKM. The CDR3 is 12 residues long. DNA for the CDR3: TGTGCCAGCAGTCCCTCGAGAGATACGCAGTATTTT. The encoded protein is CASSPSRDTQYF.

The rearrangement links TRBV10-3 to TRBJ2-5, with 7 bases aligning to TRBD1. After removal of 11 bases from V and 3 bases from J, the junction contained 12 bases not matched to a gene. This CDR3 spans 14 amino acids. Per germline, CDR1 ENHRY and CDR2 SYGVKD. CDR3 DNA sequence: TGTGCCGCCTCCGTGACAGGGACGGAAGAGACCCAGTACTTC. Residues: CAASVTGTEETQYF.

The chain combines TRBV10-3 with TRBJ2-5; 9 nucleotides match TRBD1. The DNA end favors TRBJ2-7, so the J call may be wrong. The CDR3 runs to 18 residues. Germline lookup yields CDR1 ENHRY and CDR2 SYGVKD. The CDR3 coding sequence is TGTGCCATCAGTCAGGGGACAGGGTTGGGATCCTCCTCCTACGAGCAGTACTTC. Translated: CAISQGTGLGSSSYEQYF.

Notes on this clone: The germline gene is not matched at one end of the junction; a read error may be the cause. The chain combines TRBV7-9 with TRBJ2-1; tentative D call: TRBD1 (6 bases). There are 16 residues in the CDR3. Germline lookup yields CDR1 SEHNR and CDR2 FQNEAQ (reference sequence). CDR3 region: CSSSLDTGSSHNEQFF. The CDR3 nucleotides read TGTTCCAGCAGCTTAGACACAGGGAGTTCCCACAATGAGCAGTTCTTC.

V is TRBV4-2 and J is TRBJ2-2; 12 positions match TRBD2. Germline V gene sequence: CDR1 LGHNA, CDR2 YNFKEQ. This CDR3 is 19 amino acids long. The J segment lost 1 base and the V segment lost 1 base, leaving 7 bases of the junction unmatched. The CDR3 reads CASSQVPGLAGGNTGELFF. DNA for the CDR3: TGTGCCAGCAGCCAAGTCCCGGGACTAGCGGGCGGGAACACCGGGGAGCTGTTTTTT.

This chain connects TRBV11-1 to TRBJ2-5; D not resolved. Germline loops: CDR1 SGHAT, CDR2 FQDESV (reference sequence). V lost 0 bases, J lost 5 bases, and 7 bases lay in between. The CDR3 has 13 residues. The CDR3 is CASSLAVYETQYF. CDR3 sequence (DNA): TGTGCCAGCAGCTTAGCTGTCTATGAGACCCAGTACTTC. Looking up the rest from reference TRBV11-1 and TRBJ2-5 gives the full variable domain: EAEVAQSPRYKITEKSQAVAFWCDPISGHATLYWYRQILGQGPELLVQFQDESVVDDSQLPKDRFSAERLKGVDSTLKIQPAELGDSAMYLCASSLAVYETQYFGPGTRLLVL.

The chain links TRBV10-3 to TRBJ2-3; TRBD2 agrees at 8 bases. The junction had 5 bases not matched to a gene; V was cut back by 1 base and J by 2 bases. From germline, CDR1 is ENHRY and CDR2 SYGVKD. The CDR3 is 16 residues long. Written as DNA, the CDR3 is TGTGCCATCAGTGAGTTCACTAGCGGCCTCACAGATACGCAGTATTTT. Translating gives CAISEFTSGLTDTQYF.

This chain joins TRBV10-3 and TRBJ1-2; TRBD1 matches 7 bases. From germline, CDR1 is ENHRY and CDR2 SYGVKD. The CDR3 has 16 residues. Germline trimming cut 0 bases from V and 4 bases from J; bases unmatched to any gene: 8. The CDR3 loop is CAISESEDRVTYGYTF. The CDR3 DNA reads as TGTGCCATCAGTGAGTCGGAAGACAGGGTAACCTATGGCTACACCTTC.